The clone carrying this T cell receptor (beta chain) was detected many times. No antigen is known for it. The sample comes from a study of CD8+CD57+ T cells in acquired aplastic anemia. Study as a whole: Sorted CD4+ plus CD8+ cells gave DNA averaging about 3.2 ug. General observations from the study: Patients and controls were found to share over 25 CD8+ CDR3 sequences.

The use of genomic DNA as template underpinned the TCR beta VDJ and CDR3 profiling. TCRdb reprocessed the reads with MiXCR, giving one entry per CDR3 protein. The sample includes some 160,000 distinct CDR3 sequences, roughly 50% seen only once; the top ten take under 35%. The CDR3 spans 11 residues. The V gene lost 2 bases and the J gene lost 13 bases, with 6 bases spanning the gap. Patients picked for sequencing had shown CD8+CD57+ cell expansion detected by flow cytometry. The blood sampling took place in patients who had so far received no therapy. The chain has TRBV12-3 or TRBV12-4 and TRBJ1-6; D is unclear. This receptor was obtained from a human donor with aplastic anemia. The sequencing input was sorted CD4+, CD8+, or CD8+CD57+ T cells (not recorded which) from PBMCs. The CDR3 loop is CASSLFRPLHF. The CDR3 DNA is TGTGCCAGCAGTTTATTCCGGCCCCTCCACTTT.